The 13 T cell receptor beta chains below come from one sample, sequenced in a study of OX40 agonist ivuxolimab in advanced cancers. Only in-frame clones appear in the TCRdb table, and some are missing; sequencing was by immunoSEQ multiplex PCR. The sample holds approximately 81,000 clones; more than 75% are singletons and the top ten take more than 0.45%. This sample comprised CD4+ or CD8+ T cells sorted from blood, obtained in a trial of the OX40 agonist ivuxolimab. Every receptor here comes from an adult with an advanced solid tumor such as melanoma, head and neck, liver or kidney cancer.

The V gene is TRBV19, the J gene TRBJ1-2; 10 bases are shared with TRBD1. V gave up 7 bases and J gave up 5 bases; unmatched junction bases: 10. CDR1 and CDR2 from the germline V gene are LNHDA and SQIVND (reference sequence). CDR3 size: 15 residues. The CDR3 region has the DNA TGTGCCAGTACCGACCAGACAGGGGGCGGTTATGGCTACACCTTC. It translates to CASTDQTGGGYGYTF.

The chain links TRBV7-9 to TRBJ2-3; 8 bases align to TRBD1. Germline V gene data show CDR1 as SEHNR and CDR2 as FQNEAQ (reference sequence). Trimming removed 5 bases from V and 3 bases from J; junction bases left unmatched: 7. CDR3 length: 15 residues. DNA of the CDR3: TGTGCCAGCAGCAAGTCGACAGGGGCGACAGATACGCAGTATTTT. This translates into CASSKSTGATDTQYF.

The rearrangement joins TRBV18 to TRBJ2-7; 8 positions agree with TRBD1. The CDR3 consists of 13 residues. The J segment lost 9 bases and the V segment lost 1 base, leaving 5 bases of the junction unmatched. Germline V gene data show CDR1 as KGHSH and CDR2 as LQKENI. CDR3 protein: CASSPQTGDGQYF. In DNA, the CDR3 is TGTGCCAGCTCACCACAGACAGGGGACGGGCAGTACTTC.

The chain uses TRBV5-4 and TRBJ1-2; possible D gene TRBD1, 6 bases. There are 14 residues in the CDR3. V lost 0 bases to trimming and J lost 6 bases, with 12 bases between them. CDR1 and CDR2 (germline): SGHNT, YYREEE (reference sequence). The CDR3: CASSLGRQVDGYTF. Written as DNA, the CDR3 is TGTGCCAGCAGCTTGGGGAGACAGGTCGATGGCTACACCTTC.

The chain has TRBV4-2 and TRBJ2-6; 7 bases fit TRBD2. The junction had 3 bases not matched to a gene; V was cut back by 1 base and J by 0 bases. Germline-derived CDR1 and CDR2 are LGHNA and YNFKEQ. This CDR3 spans 17 amino acids. CDR3 in amino acids: CASSQVGGDSGANVLTF. The CDR3 DNA sequence: TGTGCCAGCAGCCAAGTGGGGGGGGACTCTGGGGCCAACGTCCTGACTTTC.

As concerns this clone: This CDR3 is also generated by other DNA sequences in the sample. V and J are TRBV20-1 and TRBJ1-1; D is ambiguous. CDR1 is DFQATT and CDR2 is SNEGSKA in the germline V gene (reference sequence). V lost 3 bases and J lost 2, with 1 base in between. The CDR3 runs 10 residues. The CDR3 nucleotides read TGCAGTGCTAGCAACACTGAAGCTTTCTTT. Its translation: CSASNTEAFF.

The chain carries TRBV10-1 and TRBJ2-3; D is unresolved. Trimming pared 3 bases from V and 3 bases from J, leaving 4 bases between. The germline gives CDR1 WNHNN, CDR2 SYGVQD (reference sequence). This CDR3 has 12 residues. CDR3 in amino acids: CASSDQTDTQYF. Written as DNA, the CDR3 is TGCGCCAGCAGTGACCAAACAGATACGCAGTATTTT.

The rearrangement links TRBV18 to TRBJ2-1; 8 bases align to TRBD2. Germline V gene sequence: CDR1 KGHSH, CDR2 LQKENI. CDR3 length equals 15 residues. Trimming cost V 3 bases and J 7 bases; bases outside gene matches: 8. CDR3: CASSPGTSGGNEQFF. CDR3 nucleotides: TGTGCCAGCTCACCTGGGACTAGTGGGGGGAATGAGCAGTTCTTC.

This chain uses TRBV7-9 with TRBJ2-5; 7 bases fit TRBD2. Trimming cost V 5 bases and J 3 bases; bases outside gene matches: 9. This CDR3 spans 15 amino acids. CDR1 SEHNR and CDR2 FQNEAQ come from the germline V gene (reference sequence). The CDR3 sequence: CASSAGTTKEETQYF. CDR3 nucleotide sequence: TGTGCCAGCAGCGCCGGGACTACCAAAGAAGAGACCCAGTACTTC.

This clone was observed once. This chain links TRBV7-3 with TRBJ2-1, with D possibly matching TRBD1 (7 bases). The CDR3 contains 14 residues. In germline, CDR1 is SGHTA, CDR2 FQGTGA. Trimming shortened V by 5 bases and J by 7 bases, and 15 bases separated the two germline ends. CDR3 in DNA: TGTGCCAGCAGCGACCCGACAGGGACTAATGAGCAGTTCTTC. It yields the protein CASSDPTGTNEQFF. Together with reference TRBV7-3 and TRBJ2-1, the CDR3 gives the full variable domain: GAGVSQTPSNKVTEKGKYVELRCDPISGHTALYWYRQSLGQGPEFLIYFQGTGAADDSGLPNDRFFAVRPEGSVSTLKIQRTERGDSAVYLCASSDPTGTNEQFFGPGTRLTVL.

The chain is built from TRBV2 and TRBJ1-1; D is unresolved. CDR3 size: 12 residues. The ends were cut back, 1 base at V and 6 bases at J, with 6 bases in the middle. Germline V gives CDR1 SNHLY, CDR2 FYNNEI. In nucleotides, the CDR3 is TGTGCCAGCAGTGAAGGTGGGGCTGAAGCTTTCTTT. This codes for CASSEGGAEAFF.

The chain employs TRBV7-2 and TRBJ2-5, with 8 bases matching TRBD1. Germline CDR1 reads SGHTA; CDR2 reads FQGNSA. Germline trimming cut 2 bases from V and 5 bases from J; bases unmatched to any gene: 4. This CDR3 region has 14 residues. The DNA for the CDR3 is TGTGCCAGCAGCTTAAACGGACAGGGCGAGACCCAGTACTTC. This codes for CASSLNGQGETQYF.

The gene calls are TRBV11-2 and TRBJ2-3; D might be TRBD2 (6 bases). The length of the CDR3 is 14 residues. CDR1 is SGHAT and CDR2 is FQNNGV in the germline V gene. Trimming took off 4 bases at V and 4 bases at J, with 12 bases between the two ends. DNA of the CDR3: TGTGCCAGCAGCTCCGCGGGACTTTCAGATACGCAGTATTTT. Translating gives CASSSAGLSDTQYF.